Presented here are 6 T cell receptor beta chains from one specimen sequenced in a study of spatial heterogeneity in lung cancer. Broader study findings: Tracking of tumor mutation counts was seen in expanded intratumoral alpha and beta TCR counts.

The antigens of these receptors remain unknown. Sample time point: sample taken at primary tumor resection. TCRdb recomputed calls from the 5' RACE reads with MiXCR, one row per CDR3 protein. The repertoire holds several thousand distinct CDR3 sequences, around 12% seen once, with roughly 30% in the top ten. The material was lung tumor tissue, obtained at surgery. These receptors all come from a male donor with early-stage non-small cell lung cancer.

This clonotype has ten or more counts. Because this beta chain is a stray read in a library intended to capture alpha chains, its abundance should not be given much weight. The rearrangement uses TRBV30 and TRBJ2-2, with TRBD1 as a possible D gene (6 bases). The CDR3 extends over 15 amino acids. V was clipped by 2 bases and J by 6 bases, with 16 bases between them. Germline V lookup: CDR1 GTSNPN, CDR2 SVGIG (reference sequence). CDR3 sequence (DNA): TGTGCCTGGAGTAGGGTACAGGGCGGCCCCGGGGAGCTGTTTTTT. This sequence encodes CAWSRVQGGPGELFF.

Note on this clonotype: The library was prepared for alpha chains; this beta chain is a stray read, so its frequency means little. This rearrangement joins TRBV7-9 to TRBJ1-4; D call uncertain. The germline gives CDR1 SEHNR, CDR2 FQNEAQ (reference sequence). CDR3 size: 14 residues. V was pared by 3 bases and J by 4 bases, with 9 bases between. The CDR3 sequence: CASSLDGNNEKLFF. CDR3 nucleotides: TGTGCCAGCAGCTTGGACGGAAATAATGAAAAACTGTTTTTT.

In this sample, this clonotype is medium-sized. This beta chain turned up in a library designed for alpha chains; as an off-target read, its abundance says little. This chain connects TRBV28 to TRBJ2-1, with D perhaps matching TRBD1 or TRBD2 (5 bases each). The CDR3 contains 15 residues. From germline, CDR1 is MDHEN and CDR2 SYDVKM. The V and J ends lost 7 bases and 3 bases respectively, with 16 bases between them. DNA for the CDR3: TGTGCCAGCATCAAAAGTGGGACCAGCTACAATGAGCAGTTCTTC. Encoded protein: CASIKSGTSYNEQFF.

This clonotype was seen only a few times. Since it is a stray read in a library aimed at alpha chains, this beta chain has a size that is not meaningful. The gene calls are TRBV6-2 or TRBV6-3 and TRBJ1-1, with TRBD1 matching over 10 bases. Trimming at V came to 7 bases and at J to 2 bases, leaving 10 bases not matched to a gene. Germline assignment: CDR1 MNHEY and CDR2 SVGEGT. The length of the CDR3 is 16 residues. CDR3 loop: CASTAPGQGGNTEAFF. The CDR3 bases are TGTGCCAGCACAGCCCCCGGACAGGGGGGAAACACTGAAGCTTTCTTT.

In its sample, this clonotype ranks as medium-sized. A library prepared for alpha chains yielded this beta chain as an off-target read; its size is of little meaning. The V gene is TRBV14, the J gene TRBJ2-1, with D tentatively TRBD2 (5 bases). This CDR3 contains 13 residues. Trimming removed 0 bases at V and 9 bases at J, with 9 bases between. The germline V gene has CDR1 SGHDN and CDR2 FVKESK. CDR3 loop: CASSQELSGEQFF. CDR3 sequence (DNA): TGTGCCAGCAGCCAAGAACTAAGCGGTGAGCAGTTCTTC.

This clonotype is categorized as medium-sized (0.01 to 0.1%). Because this beta chain is a stray read in a library intended to capture alpha chains, its abundance should not be given much weight. This chain joins TRBV24-1 and TRBJ2-5, with 7 bases fitting TRBD1. J was trimmed by 5 bases and V by 0 bases; bases with no gene match: 8. Per the germline V gene, CDR1 is KGHDR and CDR2 is SFDVKD. The CDR3 runs 16 residues. The CDR3 bases are TGTGCCACCAGTGATTTGAAGAAGACAGGGTTGGAGACCCAGTACTTC. This sequence encodes CATSDLKKTGLETQYF.